The 19 T cell receptor beta chains listed next were all sequenced from one sample in a study of cytomegalovirus exposure and HLA in healthy donors. Amplification used 60 Vbeta primers and 13 Jbeta primers. Produced via immunoSEQ multiplex PCR; TCRdb's table is partial and in-frame only. The profile covers some 210,000 clones, with around 87% appearing a single time and 1.3% taken by the ten largest. The sequenced sample was PBMCs. These receptors were taken from a man between 25 and 39 years old in good health and CMV-seronegative.

In this sample, this clone turned up a few times. V and J are TRBV4-2 and TRBJ1-4; D not resolved. The CDR3 runs to 15 residues. Germline assignment: CDR1 LGHNA and CDR2 YNFKEQ. V lost 0 bases to trimming and J lost 8 bases, with 13 bases between them. CDR3: CASSQDRPRGEKLFF. As DNA, the CDR3 is TGTGCCAGCAGCCAAGATAGACCGCGAGGCGAAAAACTGTTTTTT.

The gene calls are TRBV4-3 and TRBJ2-7; perhaps TRBD1 as D (6 bases). The CDR3 loop spans 15 amino acids. In germline, CDR1 is LGHNA, CDR2 YSLEER. Deletions cut 4 bases from V and 5 bases from J, with 18 bases between. The CDR3 coding sequence is TGCGCCAGCAGCCCTCAGCGGCACAGGGCGGACGAGCAGTACTTC. It translates to CASSPQRHRADEQYF.

The chain recombines TRBV30 with TRBJ1-1; unclear D gene. CDR1 is GTSNPN and CDR2 is SVGIG in the germline V gene (reference sequence). Trimming cost V 4 bases and J 4 bases, with 13 bases left between them. This CDR3 has 13 amino acids. The CDR3 region is CAWIWGVGTEAFF. In DNA, the CDR3 is TGTGCCTGGATTTGGGGAGTGGGCACTGAAGCTTTCTTT.

This chain joins TRBV4-1 and TRBJ1-4; D perhaps matches TRBD1 (6 bases). This CDR3 is 16 amino acids long. Germline V gene data show CDR1 as MGHRA and CDR2 as YSYEKL. Trimming stripped 0 bases from V and 6 bases from J, with 14 bases between. The chain's CDR3 is CASSQERGAGDEKLFF. In DNA, the CDR3 is TGCGCCAGCAGCCAAGAGCGTGGGGCAGGGGATGAAAAACTGTTTTTT.

The V call is TRBV28, the J call TRBJ2-7; TRBD1 matches at 7 bases. Per the germline V gene, CDR1 is MDHEN and CDR2 is SYDVKM. This CDR3 has 15 residues. J was trimmed by 1 base and V by 7 bases; bases with no gene match: 10. In DNA form, the CDR3 reads TGTGCCAGCATAACACAGGGGCCCGGGTCCTACGAGCAGTACTTC. It yields the protein CASITQGPGSYEQYF.

This chain connects TRBV28 to TRBJ2-7, with a tentative D call TRBD1 (6 bases). In germline, CDR1 is MDHEN, CDR2 SYDVKM. The V gene lost 5 bases and the J gene lost 12 bases, with 17 bases spanning the gap. The CDR3 length is 12 residues. CDR3 coding DNA: TGTGCCAGCAGTGCCAAAACAGGGATAGGGTACTTC. This translates into CASSAKTGIGYF.

This clone was recorded once. CDR3 nucleotide sequence: TGTGCCAGCAGCTTGAGGGGCCTCGGGGGGCCCCTCCACTTT. Amino acids: CASSLRGLGGPLHF. The rearrangement links TRBV5-6 to TRBJ1-6, with D maybe TRBD1 (5 bases). V gave up 1 base and J gave up 13 bases, with 15 bases separating them. The CDR3 loop spans 14 amino acids. Germline V gene data show CDR1 as SGHDT and CDR2 as YYEEEE. The full variable domain, completed using reference TRBV5-6 and TRBJ1-6, is DAGVTQSPTHLIKTRGQQVTLRCSPKSGHDTVSWYQQALGQGPQFIFQYYEEEERQRGNFPDRFSGHQFPNYSSELNVNALLLGDSALYLCASSLRGLGGPLHFGNGTRLTVT.

This chain uses TRBV27 with TRBJ2-7, with 9 bases identical to TRBD2. V was pared by 8 bases and J by 7 bases, with 15 bases of the junction left unmatched. CDR3 length: 15 residues. Germline-derived CDR1 and CDR2 are MNHEY and SMNVEV (reference sequence). The CDR3 nucleotides read TGTGCCAGCTCAGCGAGGCTAGCGGGGCAGGGGGAGCAGTACTTC. This codes for CASSARLAGQGEQYF.

On this clone itself: One end of the junction does not line up with germline, which may come from a read error. The V gene is TRBV9, the J gene TRBJ2-7, with TRBD1 matching over 7 bases. The CDR3 runs 15 residues. Germline V lookup: CDR1 SGDLS, CDR2 YYNGEE. CDR3 amino acids: CASSPGTATSYEQYF. The DNA for the CDR3 is TGTGCCAGCAGCCCGGGGACAGCTACCTCCTATGAGCAGTACTTC.

This chain connects TRBV6-5 to TRBJ2-6; TRBD1 agrees at 7 bases. V lost 6 bases, J lost 4 bases, and 6 bases stayed unmatched. The germline V gene encodes CDR1 MNHEY and CDR2 SVGAGI. This CDR3 comprises 15 residues. The DNA for the CDR3 is TGTGCCAGCAGATCAGGGGGATCCGGGGCCAACGTCCTGACTTTC. Amino acids: CASRSGGSGANVLTF.

This clone was recorded once. The chain couples TRBV27 to TRBJ1-4; D is unresolved. Looked up from germline, CDR1 is MNHEY and CDR2 is SMNVEV (reference sequence). The CDR3 length is 15 residues. Trimming removed 5 bases from V and 0 bases from J, with 10 bases in between. The DNA for the CDR3 is TGTGCCAGCAGTACTAAGTTTGCAACTAATGAAAAACTGTTTTTT. It is translated as CASSTKFATNEKLFF.

The chain uses TRBV7-2 and TRBJ2-3, with TRBD1 matching over 9 bases. Germline CDR1 SGHTA, CDR2 FQGNSA. Germline trimming cut 1 base from V and 7 bases from J; bases unmatched to any gene: 3. This CDR3 is built from 14 residues. CDR3 residues: CASSLEQGANTQYF. The CDR3 nucleotides are TGTGCCAGCAGCTTAGAACAGGGGGCAAATACGCAGTATTTT.

This clone showed up just a few times. V is TRBV7-9 and J is TRBJ2-1, with TRBD2 identical over 13 bases. This CDR3 has 15 amino acids. The germline CDR1 and CDR2 sequences are SEHNR and FQNEAQ (reference sequence). The trim removed 2 bases at V and 12 bases at J, leaving 7 bases unmatched. CDR3 protein: CASSLPGLAGARQFF. Written as DNA, the CDR3 is TGTGCCAGCAGCTTACCCGGACTAGCGGGAGCAAGGCAGTTCTTC.

This chain's CDR3 is CASSSGDGGRQYF. For the CDR3, the DNA is TGTGCCAGCAGTTCAGGGGACGGCGGTCGGCAGTACTTC. The rearrangement uses TRBV6-5 and TRBJ2-7, with D maybe TRBD1 (6 bases). Trimming left V 4 bases short and J 9 bases short, with 16 bases between. The CDR3 consists of 13 residues. Germline V CDR1 and CDR2: MNHEY, SVGAGI.

This chain's CDR3 is CASSGQGLREKLFF. As DNA, the CDR3 is TGTGCCAGCAGTGGGCAGGGGCTGCGGGAAAAACTGTTTTTT. The chain employs TRBV2 and TRBJ1-4; tentatively, D is TRBD1 (6 bases). This CDR3 has 14 residues. V was cut by 4 bases and J by 8 bases, with 14 bases left in between. Germline CDR1 is SNHLY and CDR2 is FYNNEI.

The rearrangement joins TRBV2 to TRBJ1-2, with D tentatively TRBD1 (5 bases). Germline V gene sequence: CDR1 SNHLY, CDR2 FYNNEI. The CDR3 sequence is 12 residues long. Between the trimmed V and J ends, which lost 7 bases and 7 bases, there was a span of 13 bases. The CDR3 region has the DNA TGTGCCAGCACTGAGTTGGGGGGTGGCTACACCTTC. Translating it yields CASTELGGGYTF.

V gene TRBV28 combines with J gene TRBJ1-2; D is undetermined. In germline, CDR1 is MDHEN, CDR2 SYDVKM. V dropped 3 bases and J dropped 4 bases, with 6 bases sitting between them. The length of the CDR3 is 12 residues. CDR3 sequence: CASSLRFYGYTF. In nucleotides, the CDR3 is TGTGCCAGCAGTTTGAGGTTCTATGGCTACACCTTC.

The gene calls are TRBV6-1 and TRBJ1-1; D gene ambiguous. Germline values: CDR1 MNHNS, CDR2 SASEGT. Between the trimmed V and J ends, which lost 9 bases and 0 bases, there was a span of 14 bases. The CDR3 extends over 14 amino acids. This chain's CDR3 is CASSEVRMNTEAFF. The DNA of the CDR3 is TGTGCCAGTTCTGAGGTCAGAATGAACACTGAAGCTTTCTTT.

Here the CDR3 DNA reads TGTGCCAGCAGTTCGGGAGGGTCCGATCAGCCCCAGCATTTT. Residues: CASSSGGSDQPQHF. The rearrangement joins TRBV2 to TRBJ1-5; no firm D call. Germline CDR1 reads SNHLY; CDR2 reads FYNNEI. Trimming took off 5 bases at V and 5 bases at J, with 13 bases between the two ends. The CDR3 length is 14 residues.